The 11 T cell receptor beta chains below were found in one sample sequenced in a study of T cell repertoires in cytomegalovirus infection. TCRdb reprocessed the reads via MiXCR and lists one record per CDR3 protein. The table lists around 300,000 distinct CDR3 sequences, less than 25% of them singletons, with roughly a fifth in the top ten. What these receptors recognize is not known. This specimen consisted of cultured PBMCs, obtained from culture after CMV antigen stimulation. The receptors stem from a human donor in good health (CMV status not recorded). Some clones in this sample may be carry-over from other donors' samples.

This chain connects TRBV7-8 to TRBJ2-1, with D perhaps matching TRBD2 (7 bases). This CDR3 has 16 residues. Trimming stripped 1 base from V and 2 bases from J, with 12 bases between. Germline loops: CDR1 SGHVS, CDR2 FQNEAQ. The CDR3 loop is CASSLGLGGPYNEQFF. CDR3 in DNA: TGTGCCAGCAGCTTAGGCTTGGGGGGGCCCTACAATGAGCAGTTCTTC.

This clonotype was recorded at least ten times. This chain links TRBV7-9 with TRBJ1-3; TRBD1 is a possible D gene (5 bases). Looked up from germline, CDR1 is SEHNR and CDR2 is FQNEAQ (reference sequence). V dropped 5 bases and J dropped 0 bases, with 17 bases sitting between them. CDR3 length: 17 amino acids. The chain's CDR3 is CASSQIDSLNSGNTIYF. The CDR3, as DNA: TGTGCCAGCAGCCAAATCGACAGTCTCAACTCTGGAAACACCATATATTTT. Looking up the rest from reference TRBV7-9 and TRBJ1-3 gives the full variable domain: DTGVSQNPRHKITKRGQNVTFRCDPISEHNRLYWYRQTLGQGPEFLTYFQNEAQLEKSRLLSDRFSAERPKGSFSTLEIQRTEQGDSAMYLCASSQIDSLNSGNTIYFGEGSWLTVV.

In this sample, this clonotype turned up a few times. The chain links TRBV2 to TRBJ2-2; 7 bases are a match to TRBD2. Per the germline V gene, CDR1 is SNHLY and CDR2 is FYNNEI. J gave up 0 bases and V 8 bases, and 0 bases lay outside the gene matches. The CDR3 is 13 amino acids. As DNA, the CDR3 is TGTGCCAGCGGACTAGCGAACACCGGGGAGCTGTTTTTT. Encoded protein: CASGLANTGELFF.

The sample holds a few counts of this clonotype. The J gene is TRBJ2-2, the V gene TRBV10-2, with D unresolved. The CDR3 has 15 residues. Trimming shortened V by 7 bases and J by 7 bases, and 19 bases separated the two germline ends. Germline V gene sequence: CDR1 WSHSY, CDR2 SAAADI. The CDR3 DNA reads TGCGCCAGCATTCTGGCCACAACCGCGCGCGGGGAGCTGTTTTTT. It yields the protein CASILATTARGELFF.

This clonotype came up once. The chain links TRBV7-8 to TRBJ1-4; the match to TRBD1 covers 10 bases. V lost 4 bases to trimming and J lost 0 bases; unmatched junction nucleotides: 11. Germline loops: CDR1 SGHVS, CDR2 FQNEAQ. The CDR3 contains 19 residues. DNA for the CDR3: TGTGCCAGCAGCTCCCCAAGGACAGGGGGGGTTGCAACTAATGAAAAACTGTTTTTT. This translates into CASSSPRTGGVATNEKLFF.

In its sample, this clonotype was seen many times. The chain recombines TRBV11-2 with TRBJ1-1, with D maybe TRBD1 (5 bases). This CDR3 has 13 residues. V was shortened by 1 base and J by 6 bases, with 9 bases between the two germline ends. The germline V gene has CDR1 SGHAT and CDR2 FQNNGV. The CDR3 DNA sequence: TGTGCCAGCAGCTTAGCCCCAGGGCCTGAAGCTTTCTTT. Its translation is CASSLAPGPEAFF.

Details on this clonotype: The junction shows a germline mismatch at one end, possibly a read error. The V call is TRBV18, the J call TRBJ2-2, with D possibly matching TRBD2 (6 bases). The CDR3 is made up of 15 amino acids. Germline V gives CDR1 KGHSH, CDR2 LQKENI. As DNA, the CDR3 is TGTGCCAGCTCACCACCTAGCGAGAACACCGGGGAGGTGTTTTTT. It yields the protein CASSPPSENTGEVFF.

This clonotype was detected ten times or more. The chain has TRBV10-3 and TRBJ2-1; 13 bases map to TRBD2. The CDR3 is 17 residues long. The germline V gene has CDR1 ENHRY and CDR2 SYGVKD. With 4 bases clipped from V and 1 base from J, the junction kept 4 bases outside the gene matches. For the CDR3, the DNA is TGTGCCATCAGTGCCTTGACTAGCGGGAGGTCCTACAATGAGCAGTTCTTC. It translates to CAISALTSGRSYNEQFF.

The V and J genes are TRBV6-2 or TRBV6-3 and TRBJ2-5, with no clear D. V lost 5 bases to trimming and J lost 1 base, with 5 bases between them. This CDR3 region has 12 residues. Germline V gives CDR1 MNHEY, CDR2 SVGEGT. The CDR3 DNA is TGTGCCAGCAGTCCAGCCCAAGAGACCCAGTACTTC. Translated, it gives CASSPAQETQYF.

The rearrangement joins TRBV25-1 to TRBJ2-7, with 8 positions matching TRBD1. This CDR3 comprises 15 residues. The V segment lost 3 bases and the J segment 4 bases; nucleotides outside the gene matches: 8. Germline V gene data show CDR1 as MGHDK and CDR2 as SYGVNS. The CDR3 spells CASSEPRTGSYEQYF. CDR3 bases: TGTGCCAGCAGTGAGCCAAGGACAGGGTCGTACGAGCAGTACTTC.

The chain recombines TRBV5-4 with TRBJ1-2; TRBD1 might be the D (5 bases). V was trimmed by 3 bases and J by 2 bases, leaving 11 bases between them. The CDR3 sequence is 14 residues long. Germline V gene data show CDR1 as SGHNT and CDR2 as YYREEE (reference sequence). The CDR3 sequence: CASSSDTNNYGYTF. The CDR3 DNA follows: TGTGCCAGCAGCTCGGACACGAACAACTATGGCTACACCTTC.